Each of the 19 T cell receptor beta chains below was sequenced from the same sample in a study of blood T cell repertoires in COVID-19. The assay was immunoSEQ multiplex PCR, and TCRdb's table has in-frame clones only and misses some. The sample holds almost 500,000 clones, 88% seen once. The sample comprised PBMCs or T cells enriched from blood (not recorded which). These receptors were obtained from a woman in her fifties or sixties who had recovered from COVID-19.

The chain uses TRBV6-5 and TRBJ1-1; weak D call: TRBD1 (6 bases). This CDR3 region has 14 residues. CDR1 and CDR2 from the germline V gene are MNHEY and SVGAGI. V was clipped by 7 bases and J by 0 bases, with 12 bases between them. DNA of the CDR3: TGTGCCAGCAACAGGGACGGCTTGAACACTGAAGCTTTCTTT. It codes for CASNRDGLNTEAFF.

The chain joins TRBV19 to TRBJ2-5, with 8 bases matching TRBD1. CDR1 and CDR2 from the germline V gene are LNHDA and SQIVND (reference sequence). Trimming cost V 6 bases and J 5 bases; bases outside gene matches: 8. The CDR3 sequence is 14 residues long. The CDR3, as DNA: TGTGCCAGTAGCGCAGGGGGCATCAGGGAGACCCAGTACTTC. This translates into CASSAGGIRETQYF. Together with reference TRBV19 and TRBJ2-5, the CDR3 gives the full variable domain: DGGITQSPKYLFRKEGQNVTLSCEQNLNHDAMYWYRQDPGQGLRLIYYSQIVNDFQKGDIAEGYSVSREKKESFPLTVTSAQKNPTAFYLCASSAGGIRETQYFGPGTRLLVL.

V is TRBV5-4 and J is TRBJ2-3; 9 bases agree with TRBD1. This CDR3 contains 15 residues. Germline CDR1 is SGHNT and CDR2 is YYREEE (reference sequence). Losses at the gene ends were 4 bases for V and 4 bases for J; bases not matched to a gene: 7. The CDR3, as DNA: TGTGCCAGCAGCCCCGGGACAGGGAGATCAGATACGCAGTATTTT. Its protein is CASSPGTGRSDTQYF.

This clone has only a few counts. The rearrangement uses TRBV11-2 and TRBJ2-1; the match to TRBD2 covers 14 bases. The CDR3 is 16 amino acids. Unmatched junction bases numbered 8, after V lost 5 bases and J lost 8 bases. Germline CDR1 reads SGHAT; CDR2 reads FQNNGV. CDR3 protein: CASSIGLAGGEDEQFF. As DNA, the CDR3 is TGTGCCAGCAGCATCGGACTAGCGGGGGGCGAGGATGAGCAGTTCTTC. The variable domain in full, completed from reference TRBV11-2 and TRBJ2-1, reads EAGVAQSPRYKIIEKRQSVAFWCNPISGHATLYWYQQILGQGPKLLIQFQNNGVVDDSQLPKDRFSAERLKGVDSTLKIQPAKLEDSAVYLCASSIGLAGGEDEQFFGPGTRLTVL.

The chain recombines TRBV24-1 with TRBJ2-2; 7 bases line up with TRBD1. Germline V gene data show CDR1 as KGHDR and CDR2 as SFDVKD. This CDR3 spans 13 amino acids. The ends lost 5 bases at V and 6 bases at J; junction bases unmatched: 2. Here the CDR3 reads CATSGQGAGELFF. CDR3 DNA sequence: TGTGCCACCAGTGGACAGGGCGCCGGGGAGCTGTTTTTT.

This clone was recorded once. The V and J genes are TRBV14 and TRBJ2-3, with 7 nucleotides matching TRBD1. V trimming: 0 bases; J trimming: 3 bases; junction bases outside the gene matches: 9. This CDR3 region has 17 residues. The germline CDR1 and CDR2 sequences are SGHDN and FVKESK. CDR3 in amino acids: CASSQDQGVSGTDTQYF. CDR3 DNA: TGTGCCAGCAGCCAAGATCAGGGGGTTTCTGGGACAGATACGCAGTATTTT.

The chain has TRBV10-3 and TRBJ1-1, with a weak D call TRBD1 (5 bases). Germline V lookup: CDR1 ENHRY, CDR2 SYGVKD. V shed 1 base and J shed 4 bases, with 10 bases lying between them. This CDR3 is 14 amino acids long. The CDR3 loop reads CAISEFVGGTEAFF. For the CDR3, the DNA is TGTGCCATCAGTGAGTTCGTGGGGGGCACTGAAGCTTTCTTT.

The chain is built from TRBV7-9 and TRBJ1-2, with 7 bases that match TRBD1. CDR1 and CDR2 from the germline V gene are SEHNR and FQNEAQ (reference sequence). Trimming took 6 bases from V and 0 from J; bases not matched to a gene: 7. This CDR3 has 15 residues. The DNA for the CDR3 is TGTGCCAGCAGTCTCACAGGGGAAGCTAACTATGGCTACACCTTC. It codes for CASSLTGEANYGYTF.

The chain couples TRBV11-3 to TRBJ2-5; TRBD2 matches at 7 bases. Germline V gene sequence: CDR1 SGHNT, CDR2 YENEEA. Germline trimming cut 2 bases from V and 0 bases from J; bases unmatched to any gene: 0. CDR3 length: 14 amino acids. CDR3: CASSLRGDQETQYF. CDR3 bases: TGTGCCAGCAGCTTACGGGGGGACCAAGAGACCCAGTACTTC.

CDR3 DNA sequence: TGTGCCAGTAGATCAGGGTGGGATCAGCCCCAGCATTTT. Protein sequence: CASRSGWDQPQHF. This chain uses TRBV19 with TRBJ1-5; D is perhaps TRBD1 (5 bases). The CDR3 sequence is 13 residues long. The ends were cut back, 6 bases at V and 5 bases at J, with 11 bases in the middle. Germline lookup yields CDR1 LNHDA and CDR2 SQIVND (reference sequence).

The chain is built from TRBV11-2 and TRBJ2-2; 7 nucleotides agree with TRBD1. The germline CDR1 and CDR2 sequences are SGHAT and FQNNGV. V lost 5 bases and J lost 4; bases outside the gene matches: 10. The CDR3 has 16 residues. CDR3 sequence reads: CASSPGRTGATGELFF. The CDR3 DNA follows: TGTGCCAGCAGCCCGGGGCGGACAGGAGCCACCGGGGAGCTGTTTTTT.

The chain uses TRBV5-1 and TRBJ2-1; the D gene is possibly TRBD1 (5 bases). There are 14 residues in the CDR3. Trimming left V 2 bases short and J 3 bases short, with 9 bases between. From germline, CDR1 is SGHRS and CDR2 YFSETQ. The CDR3 nucleotides are TGCGCCAGCAGCTTAGGGGAAGTCTACAATGAGCAGTTCTTC. This gives the protein CASSLGEVYNEQFF.

V is TRBV5-1 and J is TRBJ1-1; D not certain. This CDR3 contains 13 residues. Trimming shortened V by 2 bases and J by 0 bases, and 5 bases separated the two germline ends. From germline, CDR1 is SGHRS and CDR2 YFSETQ. CDR3 sequence reads: CASSFNMNTEAFF. Written as DNA, the CDR3 is TGCGCCAGCAGCTTTAACATGAACACTGAAGCTTTCTTT.

The rearrangement uses TRBV29-1 and TRBJ1-5, with D perhaps matching TRBD1 (5 bases). Germline-derived CDR1 and CDR2 are SQVTM and ANQGSEA. This CDR3 is built from 14 residues. V was clipped by 4 bases and J by 2 bases, with 12 bases between them. This CDR3 reads CSVGGAFGNQPQHF. For the CDR3, the DNA is TGCAGCGTTGGGGGCGCGTTTGGCAATCAGCCCCAGCATTTT.

This chain joins TRBV3-1 (or the pseudogene TRBV3-2) and TRBJ1-1; 12 nucleotides agree with TRBD1. Germline V gene sequence: CDR1 LGHDT, CDR2 YNNKEL (reference sequence). The length of the CDR3 is 18 residues. Trimming took 5 bases from V and 4 from J; bases not matched to a gene: 14. CDR3 sequence reads: CASSTTGTGGGLGTEAFF. CDR3 coding DNA: TGTGCCAGCAGCACTACCGGGACAGGGGGCGGGTTGGGCACTGAAGCTTTCTTT.

The rearrangement joins TRBV10-3 to TRBJ1-1; D is uncertain. Germline lookup yields CDR1 ENHRY and CDR2 SYGVKD. CDR3 length: 11 amino acids. V was pared by 2 bases and J by 8 bases, with 6 bases between. The CDR3 region has the DNA TGTGCCATCAGTGAGCTCGGGGAAGCTTTCTTT. Its protein is CAISELGEAFF.

The chain recombines TRBV6-5 with TRBJ1-3, with D maybe TRBD1 (6 bases). Trimming pared 2 bases from V and 1 base from J, leaving 12 bases between. Per germline, CDR1 MNHEY and CDR2 SVGAGI. The CDR3 covers 16 residues. CDR3 DNA: TGTGCCAGCAGTTACGGGGGGGCTTGGTCTGGAAACACCATATATTTT. Translating it yields CASSYGGAWSGNTIYF.

The table lists this clone with a count of one. CDR3 in DNA: TGTGCCAGCAGTGTTCTACAGGGGAATTCACCCCTCCACTTT. Amino acid sequence: CASSVLQGNSPLHF. The chain is built from TRBV6-4 and TRBJ1-6, with 7 bases lining up with TRBD1. V trimming: 4 bases; J trimming: 7 bases; junction bases outside the gene matches: 4. CDR1 and CDR2 (germline): MRHNA, SNTAGT. The CDR3 spans 14 residues.

This chain joins TRBV2 and TRBJ2-3; 7 positions agree with TRBD1. CDR3 length equals 14 residues. V lost 5 bases to trimming and J lost 1 base; unmatched junction nucleotides: 3. Germline lookup yields CDR1 SNHLY and CDR2 FYNNEI. CDR3 in DNA: TGTGCCAGCAGTTCTGACAGGGGCACAGATACGCAGTATTTT. Its translation: CASSSDRGTDTQYF.